The clone carrying this T cell receptor (beta chain) was seen a few times. Its antigen is unknown. Germline V gene sequence: CDR1 MNHNY, CDR2 SVGAGI (reference sequence). The V end was cut by 2 bases, the J end by 1 base, with 8 bases between. CDR3 length: 15 residues. The data originate from a study of T cell repertoires in cytomegalovirus infection. Study details: Both a matching HLA type and CMV infection were indicated by public TCR beta signatures.

TCRdb re-derived calls from the reads in MiXCR, one entry per CDR3 protein. The sample yields about 340,000 distinct CDR3 sequences, almost 30% seen once. The study, taken as a whole, reports: People with CMV and the relevant HLA were identified by cumulative public TCR beta family frequency. There were HLA-C-restricted CMV-specific TCR beta clonotypes dominating the ex vivo response.

Sequenced material: cultured PBMCs, taken from culture after CMV antigen stimulation. This receptor was identified in a human donor in good health (CMV status not recorded). Some clones in this sample may be carry-over from other donors' samples. The V gene is TRBV6-6, the J gene TRBJ2-2; D not resolved. The CDR3 nucleotides read TGTGCCAGCAGTTACGGCCCTCTGAACACCGGGGAGCTGTTTTTT. As protein: CASSYGPLNTGELFF.